These 17 T cell receptor beta chains came from one sample sequenced in a study of breast tumors, draining lymph nodes, adjacent tissues. Axillary draining lymph nodes of breast cancer patients supplied the node samples. MiXCR, applied by TCRdb to the multiplex PCR reads, yields one record per CDR3 protein. The table shows around 130,000 distinct CDR3 sequences, with approximately 22% occurring only once. The sequencing sample was made of axillary lymph node tissue. The receptors were sampled from a female donor with breast cancer. Some clones in this sample may be carry-over from other donors' samples.

This clonotype was counted at least ten times. V and J are TRBV5-1 and TRBJ2-5; D is tentatively TRBD1 or TRBD2 (5 bases each). The V gene lost 3 bases and the J gene lost 7 bases, with 16 bases spanning the gap. Germline loops: CDR1 SGHRS, CDR2 YFSETQ. The length of the CDR3 is 14 residues. CDR3 amino acids: CASSSGTAGRTQYF. In DNA form, the CDR3 reads TGCGCCAGCAGCTCCGGGACGGCGGGTAGGACCCAGTACTTC.

This clonotype was counted at least ten times. The CDR3 protein is CASSFGGTDYGYTF. Here the CDR3 DNA reads TGCGCCAGCAGCTTTGGTGGAACAGACTATGGCTACACCTTC. The chain links TRBV5-1 to TRBJ1-2; no clear D. V was clipped by 2 bases and J by 3 bases, with 11 bases between them. Germline lookup yields CDR1 SGHRS and CDR2 YFSETQ. CDR3 size: 14 residues.

This clonotype was counted at least ten times. The chain's CDR3 is CASSPRGGTYEQYF. The CDR3 nucleotides read TGTGCCAGCAGCCCGAGGGGGGGGACCTACGAGCAGTACTTC. This chain uses TRBV7-6 with TRBJ2-7, with TRBD2 as a possible D gene (7 bases). In germline, CDR1 is SGHVS, CDR2 FNYEAQ. Trimming stripped 5 bases from V and 2 bases from J, with 13 bases between. The CDR3 has 14 residues. The whole variable domain, filled in from reference TRBV7-6 and TRBJ2-7, reads GAGVSQSPRYKVTKRGQDVALRCDPISGHVSLYWYRQALGQGPEFLTYFNYEAQQDKSGLPNDRFSAERPEGSISTLTIQRTEQRDSAMYRCASSPRGGTYEQYFGPGTRLTVT.

This clonotype occurred a few times. The gene calls are TRBV25-1 and TRBJ2-6; D may be TRBD1 (5 bases). V lost 6 bases, J lost 2 bases, and 17 bases lay in between. Germline V lookup: CDR1 MGHDK, CDR2 SYGVNS. CDR3 length equals 17 residues. The CDR3 DNA is TGTGCCAGCAGCCGGACAAGAAGGTATCCTGGGGCCAACGTCCTGACTTTC. Amino acids: CASSRTRRYPGANVLTF.

Turning to this clonotype: One base away lies a much larger clone, so this may be a sequencing read error. The V call is TRBV12-3 or TRBV12-4, the J call TRBJ1-5, with a weak D call TRBD1 (6 bases). V lost 5 bases and J lost 5, with 19 bases in between. CDR3 length equals 16 residues. CDR3 nucleotides: TGTGCCAGCAGTATAAAAGGGGGGCTCCCCTATCAGCCCCAGCATTTT. This encodes CASSIKGGLPYQPQHF.

In the case of this clonotype: A much larger clone sits a single nucleotide away, making a read error possible. The chain has TRBV7-9 and TRBJ2-2; D is perhaps TRBD2 (6 bases). The germline CDR1 and CDR2 sequences are SEHNR and FQNEAQ (reference sequence). The CDR3 has 14 amino acids. CDR3 amino acids: CASSPVRGTGELSF. CDR3 coding DNA: TGTGCCAGCAGCCCCGTCCGGGGGACCGGGGAGCTGTCTTTT.

In this sample, this clonotype turned up many times. The V gene is TRBV24-1, the J gene TRBJ2-3; D may correspond to TRBD1 or TRBD2 (5 bases each). There are 16 residues in the CDR3. The germline CDR1 and CDR2 sequences are KGHDR and SFDVKD. The V end was cut by 5 bases, the J end by 6 bases, with 20 bases between. In DNA, the CDR3 is TGTGCCACCAGTGCCTCGACCGCAGGGAGAGGGGATACGCAGTATTTT. Its translation: CATSASTAGRGDTQYF.

In this sample, this clonotype turned up many times. This chain joins TRBV20-1 and TRBJ2-2, with TRBD1 matching 10 bases. Germline loops: CDR1 DFQATT, CDR2 SNEGSKA (reference sequence). The CDR3 is 16 amino acids. V gave up 0 bases and J gave up 4 bases; unmatched junction bases: 5. The CDR3 DNA follows: TGCAGTGCTAGAGATGGACAGGGGGAAAGCACCGGGGAGCTGTTTTTT. It translates to CSARDGQGESTGELFF.

About this clonotype itself: A single base separates this from a much larger clone, so it may be a read error. The chain recombines TRBV5-4 with TRBJ2-3; 7 nucleotides match TRBD1. From germline, CDR1 is SGHNT and CDR2 YYREEE (reference sequence). V was pared by 5 bases and J by 1 base, with 16 bases of the junction left unmatched. The CDR3 has 18 residues. The CDR3 sequence is CASRTGGRGTVGTDTQYF. For the CDR3, the DNA is TGTGCCAGCAGAACTGGGGGCAGGGGGACCGTTGGCACAGATACGCAGTATTTT.

This clonotype was detected many times. The chain uses TRBV9 and TRBJ2-7, with D perhaps matching TRBD1 (5 bases). V lost 4 bases, J lost 5 bases, and 22 bases lay in between. Germline lookup yields CDR1 SGDLS and CDR2 YYNGEE. The CDR3 contains 16 residues. In DNA, the CDR3 is TGTGCCAGCAGCCCTGGGTCAGGGCCGTCCCCCAACGAGCAGTACTTC. Encoded protein: CASSPGSGPSPNEQYF.

This clonotype was observed many times. The rearrangement uses TRBV24-1 and TRBJ2-5, with TRBD1 matching over 9 bases. Trimming cost V 0 bases and J 0 bases; bases outside gene matches: 7. Germline CDR1 KGHDR, CDR2 SFDVKD. The CDR3 runs to 18 residues. CDR3 protein: CATSDLGTGGVDQETQYF. In DNA, the CDR3 is TGTGCCACCAGTGATTTGGGTACAGGGGGCGTCGACCAAGAGACCCAGTACTTC.

This clonotype appeared many times. The CDR3 region has the DNA TGTGCCAGCAGTGTTATGACGAGCTCCTACGAGCAGTACTTC. Its translation is CASSVMTSSYEQYF. The chain carries TRBV2 and TRBJ2-7; no definite D call. The CDR3 is made up of 14 amino acids. With 4 bases removed from V and 0 bases from J, the gap between germline ends came to 10 bases. CDR1 is SNHLY and CDR2 is FYNNEI in the germline V gene.

Points on this clonotype: A junction boundary mismatches the germline segment, possibly from a read error. The rearrangement uses TRBV5-4 and TRBJ2-3, with 13 bases that match TRBD2. The CDR3 is made up of 16 amino acids. CDR1 and CDR2 from the germline V gene are SGHNT and YYREEE (reference sequence). CDR3 sequence: CASSKGLAGVVDMQYF. The CDR3 nucleotides read TGTGCCAGCAGCAAAGGACTAGCGGGAGTGGTAGATATGCAGTATTTT.

This clonotype was counted at least ten times. This chain links TRBV2 with TRBJ1-2, with TRBD1 identical over 8 bases. The trim removed 2 bases at V and 1 base at J, leaving 3 bases unmatched. Germline CDR1 and CDR2: SNHLY and FYNNEI. There are 15 residues in the CDR3. The CDR3 sequence: CASSEPGQVNYGYTF. In nucleotides, the CDR3 is TGTGCCAGCAGTGAACCGGGACAGGTTAACTATGGCTACACCTTC.

The J gene is TRBJ1-2, the V gene TRBV28, with 7 positions matching TRBD1. CDR3 length equals 17 residues. Unmatched junction bases numbered 15, after V lost 2 bases and J lost 6 bases. CDR1 and CDR2 (germline): MDHEN, SYDVKM. The chain's CDR3 is CASSLRTGAAGRDGYTF. CDR3 nucleotide sequence: TGTGCCAGCAGTTTACGTACAGGGGCGGCAGGTCGTGATGGCTACACCTTC.

This clonotype was seen a handful of times. This could be a read error, since a much larger clone is one nucleotide away. J is TRBJ2-1 and V is TRBV4-1; D remains ambiguous. The CDR3 covers 15 residues. CDR1 and CDR2 from the germline V gene are MGHRA and YSYEKL. CDR3 region: CASSRDPNSYDEQFF. DNA of the CDR3: TGCGCCAGCAGCCGAGACCCTAACTCCTACGATGAGCAGTTCTTC.

This clonotype was seen at least ten times. The rearrangement uses TRBV5-1 and TRBJ2-7; a weak D match, TRBD2 (6 bases). The CDR3 extends over 17 amino acids. V lost 4 bases and J 4 bases, leaving 24 bases between the germline ends. Germline CDR1 and CDR2: SGHRS and YFSETQ. The CDR3 bases are TGCGCCAGCAGCCCGATTAGTGGTAGGGCGGGGCGGTACGAGCAGTACTTC. It translates to CASSPISGRAGRYEQYF.